These T cell receptor beta chains were read from a single sample in a study of T cells in Graves' hyperthyroidism and ophthalmopathy. MiXCR was run by TCRdb on the multiplex PCR reads, yielding one entry per CDR3 protein. The sample consists of about 600,000 distinct CDR3 sequences, approximately 16% of them appearing once. The specimen sequenced was blood. All receptors derive from a woman in her thirties or forties with Graves' ophthalmopathy. The CDR3 runs from the conserved cysteine through the conserved F or W. The D gene is left open where the match is weak. The size field is filled for only some rows; it gives once, few, many or a size class.

j_call v_call d_call clone_size cdr3_nt cdr3_aa
TRBJ2-3 TRBV6-1 TRBD2 many TGTGCCGTACCCGCCGGACTAGCGGGAACCGCACCAGATACGCAGTATTTT CAVPAGLAGTAPDTQYF
TRBJ1-5 TRBV19 - - TGTGCCAGCGCTTGGGGCACTGACTCAACACAGCCCCAGCATTTT CASAWGTDSTQPQHF
TRBJ1-2 TRBV5-1 - many TGCGCCAGCAGCTTGACGGACAGCCTCTTCTATGGCTACACCTTC CASSLTDSLFYGYTF
TRBJ1-2 TRBV10-3 - - TGTGCCATCAGTGAGTCATTTACAGGGTACTACACCTTC CAISESFTGYYTF
TRBJ2-1 TRBV2 TRBD2 many TGTGCCAGCAGTGACGGGGCGGGAGTTAATGAGCAGTTCTTC CASSDGAGVNEQFF
TRBJ1-1 TRBV14 - - TGTGCCAGCAAAAAGGGTTTGGACACTGAAGCTTTCTTT CASKKGLDTEAFF
TRBJ1-2 TRBV20-1 TRBD1 many TGCAGTGCTAGAGCCCCCAGGGGGGGATATGGCTACACCTTC CSARAPRGGYGYTF
TRBJ2-7 TRBV28 - - TGTGCCAGCAGTTTCAGAATGCACGAGCAGTACTTC CASSFRMHEQYF
TRBJ2-3 TRBV28 - - TGTGCCAGCAGTTTATCCAGTGCAGATACGCAGTATTTT CASSLSSADTQYF
TRBJ2-5 TRBV7-2 - few TGTGCCAGCCGCCCAGGGTTTCAGGAGACCCAGTACTTC CASRPGFQETQYF
TRBJ2-3 TRBV9 TRBD2 - TGTGCCAGCAGCGTAGGCGCTAGCGGGGGAACAGATACGCAGTATTTT CASSVGASGGTDTQYF
TRBJ1-1 TRBV12-3/TRBV12-4 - - TGTGCCAGCAGCCGGGAAGGACGGGGAAGGACTGAAGCTTTCTTT CASSREGRGRTEAFF
TRBJ1-6 TRBV15 - few TGTGCCACCAGCCCTAGCGCACAGGGTAGGGTGGTGGATTCACCCCTCCACTTT CATSPSAQGRVVDSPLHF
TRBJ1-3 TRBV5-1 - - TGCGCCAGCAGCCCCGTTGACAACTCTGGAAACACCATATATTTT CASSPVDNSGNTIYF
TRBJ2-5 TRBV3-1 TRBD2 - TGTGCCAGCAGCCGATTAGCGGGGGGCCGGGAAGAGACCCAGTACTTC CASSRLAGGREETQYF
TRBJ2-7 TRBV20-1 TRBD2 many TGCAGTGCTAGCCGGGAGGACCTTAGCGGGCTCCTCCTTAGCTCCTACGAGCAGTACTTC CSASREDLSGLLLSSYEQYF
TRBJ2-4 TRBV12-3/TRBV12-4 - - TGTGCCAGCAGTGGCGGGACACCTAACATTCAGTACTTC CASSGGTPNIQYF
TRBJ2-3 TRBV7-3 TRBD2 - TGTGCCAGCAGCTTAGCGACTAGCGGGGGGCAAAATACGCAGTATTTT CASSLATSGGQNTQYF
TRBJ1-4 TRBV15 - many TGTGCCACCAGCAGAGGCTGGATGGCAACTAATGAAAAACTGTTTTTT CATSRGWMATNEKLFF